This TCR beta chain stems from a study of T cell changes during pregnancy in multiple sclerosis. The assay was immunoSEQ multiplex PCR, and TCRdb's table has in-frame clones only and misses some. The sample lists tens of thousands of clones, about 90% seen once, with around 0.67% in the top ten. This CDR3 has 13 residues. Trimming removed 0 bases from V and 5 bases from J, with 5 bases in between. Looked up from germline, CDR1 is SGDLS and CDR2 is YYNGEE. The rearrangement uses TRBV9 and TRBJ2-2; D is unclear. The TCR comes from a female donor in good health, enrolled as a control in a pregnancy study. The sequencing here drew on CD4+ T cells from peripheral blood mononuclear cells, taken in the third trimester of pregnancy. The CDR3 bases are TGTGCCAGCAGCGTAGACGGGACCGGGGAGCTGTTTTTT. Translation gives CASSVDGTGELFF.